This record covers a single T cell receptor beta chain. Its antigen is not identified. This specimen belongs to a study of T cell repertoires in ileal Crohn's disease. On the study more broadly: Postoperative therapy was given to about half: approximately 10 thiopurines, about 20 anti-TNF agents.

Study-wide findings and caveats: Compared with non-smokers, active smokers at surgery showed more clonal expansions.

The CDR3 runs 14 residues. Trimming pared 4 bases from V and 5 bases from J, leaving 12 bases between. Germline V gene sequence: CDR1 MRHNA, CDR2 SNTAGT. The protocol was immunoSEQ multiplex PCR, while the TCRdb copy is restricted to in-frame clones and leaves out a portion. Of about 5,600 clones listed, roughly 84% are singletons. Eligibility required adulthood, ileal or ileocolonic Crohn's disease and indicated ileocolonic resection. The sample taken for sequencing was ileal tissue. The rearrangement uses TRBV6-4 and TRBJ2-1; maybe TRBD1 (6 bases). The TCR comes from an adult with Crohn's disease. As DNA, the CDR3 is TGTGCCAGCAGTGCAGGGGAGTCTCACAATGAGCAGTTCTTC. Its translation: CASSAGESHNEQFF.